The 11 T cell receptor beta chains below come from one sample, sequenced in a study of T cell clonotyping in hematopoietic cell transplantation. Time point here: recipient sample about 28 days before transplant, after cytoreduction. Some clones are missing from TCRdb's copy, which holds only in-frame ones; the method was immunoSEQ multiplex PCR. The data show under 45,000 clones, 85% to 95% seen once. The specimen comprised peripheral blood mononuclear cells, sampled before stem cell transplant. The receptors here all came from a man between 35 and 55 years old with chronic myeloid leukemia. Some clones in this sample may be carry-over from other donors' samples.

CDR3 in amino acids: CASVGQGSNYGYTF. Written as DNA, the CDR3 is TGTGCTAGTGTCGGACAGGGGTCTAACTATGGCTACACCTTC. The chain is built from TRBV12-5 and TRBJ1-2; TRBD1 aligns across 9 bases. The germline V gene encodes CDR1 LGHNT and CDR2 FRNRAP. The CDR3 loop spans 14 amino acids. V shed 7 bases and J 0 bases; nucleotides not matched to a gene: 3.

The chain joins TRBV28 to TRBJ2-7; the D is unclear. This CDR3 region has 15 residues. Germline V CDR1 and CDR2: MDHEN, SYDVKM. Trimming pared 3 bases from V and 1 base from J, leaving 13 bases between. CDR3 protein: CASSFGRAYSYEQYF. The CDR3 region has the DNA TGTGCCAGCAGTTTCGGCCGGGCCTATTCCTACGAGCAGTACTTC.

The chain uses TRBV6-1 and TRBJ1-5; D is ambiguous. The CDR3 is 14 residues long. Trimming shortened V by 4 bases and J by 4 bases, and 11 bases separated the two germline ends. Germline V CDR1 and CDR2: MNHNS, SASEGT. The CDR3 protein is CASSGTRANQPQHF. The CDR3 nucleotides read TGTGCCAGCAGTGGAACAAGAGCTAATCAGCCCCAGCATTTT.

The chain recombines TRBV28 with TRBJ2-2; D remains ambiguous. CDR3 length: 14 residues. Trimming removed 7 bases from V and 3 bases from J, with 12 bases in between. The germline CDR1 and CDR2 sequences are MDHEN and SYDVKM. The CDR3 sequence is CASIPSQDTGELFF. The CDR3 nucleotides read TGTGCCAGCATCCCATCTCAGGACACCGGGGAGCTGTTTTTT.

The V gene is TRBV11-2, the J gene TRBJ2-5; D remains ambiguous. V lost 2 bases and J 1 base, leaving 8 bases between the germline ends. From germline, CDR1 is SGHAT and CDR2 FQNNGV. The length of the CDR3 is 14 residues. CDR3 nucleotides: TGTGCCAGCAGCTTAATGAACATCCAAGAGACCCAGTACTTC. Encoded protein: CASSLMNIQETQYF.

The V gene is TRBV27, the J gene TRBJ2-3, with 8 bases aligning to TRBD2. CDR3 length: 14 amino acids. Germline CDR1 reads MNHEY; CDR2 reads SMNVEV (reference sequence). The V segment lost 5 bases and the J segment 7 bases; nucleotides outside the gene matches: 8. CDR3 sequence: CASSPRTSRNTQYF. DNA for the CDR3: TGTGCCAGCAGTCCACGGACTAGCCGCAATACGCAGTATTTT.

The CDR3 DNA is TGTGCCAGCAGCTTAGGGGGTAGGGTAGAAAAACTGTTTTTT. Protein sequence: CASSLGGRVEKLFF. This chain links TRBV7-2 with TRBJ1-4; no clear D. Germline V lookup: CDR1 SGHTA, CDR2 FQGNSA. The ends were cut back, 1 base at V and 8 bases at J, with 11 bases in the middle. This CDR3 is 14 amino acids long.

V and J are TRBV11-3 and TRBJ2-1; 11 nucleotides match TRBD2. Trimming cost V 5 bases and J 2 bases; bases outside gene matches: 2. This CDR3 spans 15 amino acids. CDR1 and CDR2 from the germline V gene are SGHNT and YENEEA. Here the CDR3 reads CASSPLAGAYNEQFF. The CDR3, as DNA: TGTGCCAGCAGCCCACTAGCGGGGGCCTACAATGAGCAGTTCTTC.

The chain has TRBV1 and TRBJ2-7; the D call TRBD1 from the table was never checked on the DNA. TRBV1 counts as a pseudogene. The CDR3 is made up of 15 amino acids. CDR3 in amino acids: CTSSLTGQSSYEQYF. CDR3 bases: TGCACCAGCAGCCTTACCGGACAGAGCTCCTACGAGCAGTACTTC.

V and J are TRBV7-6 and TRBJ1-2; 7 nucleotides match TRBD1. The CDR3 spans 16 residues. V gave up 5 bases and J gave up 5 bases; unmatched junction bases: 14. Germline CDR1 is SGHVS and CDR2 is FNYEAQ. For the CDR3, the DNA is TGTGCCAGCAGCCTAGGGACAGCCGGAACGCAATATGGCTACACCTTC. It specifies CASSLGTAGTQYGYTF.

The chain joins TRBV29-1 to TRBJ2-7, with no clear D. Germline V CDR1 and CDR2: SQVTM, ANQGSEA. The V and J ends lost 0 bases and 7 bases respectively, with 4 bases between them. This CDR3 has 10 residues. The CDR3 DNA follows: TGCAGCGTTGAAGAGGAGGAGCAGTACTTC. Translation: CSVEEEEQYF.